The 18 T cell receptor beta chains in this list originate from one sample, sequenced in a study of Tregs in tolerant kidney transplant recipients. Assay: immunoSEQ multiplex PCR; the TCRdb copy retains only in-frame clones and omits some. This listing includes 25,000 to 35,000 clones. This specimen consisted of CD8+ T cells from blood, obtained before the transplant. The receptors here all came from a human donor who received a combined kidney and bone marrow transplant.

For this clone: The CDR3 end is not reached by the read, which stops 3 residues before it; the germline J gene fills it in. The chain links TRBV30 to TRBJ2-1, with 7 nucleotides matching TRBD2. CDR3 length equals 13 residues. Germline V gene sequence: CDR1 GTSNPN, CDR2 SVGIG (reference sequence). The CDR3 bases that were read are TGTACTGCCGGGGACTACCACTACAATGAG. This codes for CTAGDYHYNE. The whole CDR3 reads CTAGDYHYNEQFF.

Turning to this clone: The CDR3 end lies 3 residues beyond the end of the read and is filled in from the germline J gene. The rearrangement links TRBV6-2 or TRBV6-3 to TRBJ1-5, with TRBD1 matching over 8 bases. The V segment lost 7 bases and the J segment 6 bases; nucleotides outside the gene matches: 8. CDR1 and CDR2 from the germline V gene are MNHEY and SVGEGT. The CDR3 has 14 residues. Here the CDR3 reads CASTMTGVGQPQHF. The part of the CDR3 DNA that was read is TGTGCCAGCACAATGACAGGGGTGGGTCAGCCC.

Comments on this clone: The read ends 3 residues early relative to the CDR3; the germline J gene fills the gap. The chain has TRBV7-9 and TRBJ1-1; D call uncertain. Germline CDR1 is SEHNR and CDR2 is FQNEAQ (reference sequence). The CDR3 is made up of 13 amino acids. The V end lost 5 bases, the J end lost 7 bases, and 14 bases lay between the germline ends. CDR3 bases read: TGTGCCAGCAGCCTACGAGCCCCGGGTGAA. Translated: CASSLRAPGE. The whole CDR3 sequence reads CASSLRAPGEAFF.

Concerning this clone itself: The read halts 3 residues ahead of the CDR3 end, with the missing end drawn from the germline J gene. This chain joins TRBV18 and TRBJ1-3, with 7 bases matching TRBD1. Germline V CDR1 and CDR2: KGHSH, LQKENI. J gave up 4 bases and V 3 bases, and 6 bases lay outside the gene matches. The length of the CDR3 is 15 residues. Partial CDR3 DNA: TGTGCCAGCTCACCTACAGGGGTAGAAGGAAACACC. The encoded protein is CASSPTGVEGNT. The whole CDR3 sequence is CASSPTGVEGNTIYF.

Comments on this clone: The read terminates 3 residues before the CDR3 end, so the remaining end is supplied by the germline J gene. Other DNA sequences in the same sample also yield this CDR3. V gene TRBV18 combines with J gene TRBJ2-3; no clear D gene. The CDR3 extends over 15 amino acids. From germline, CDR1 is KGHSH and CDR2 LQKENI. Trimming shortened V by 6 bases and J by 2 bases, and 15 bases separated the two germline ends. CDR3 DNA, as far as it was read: TGTGCCAGCTCCCCCTACAGTGCCCCCACAGATACG. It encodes CASSPYSAPTDT. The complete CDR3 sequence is CASSPYSAPTDTQYF.

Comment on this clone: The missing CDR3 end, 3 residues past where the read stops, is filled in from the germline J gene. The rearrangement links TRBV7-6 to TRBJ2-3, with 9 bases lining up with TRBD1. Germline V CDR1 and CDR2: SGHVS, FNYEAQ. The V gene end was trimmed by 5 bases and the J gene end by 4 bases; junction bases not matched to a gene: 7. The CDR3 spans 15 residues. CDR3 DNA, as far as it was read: TGTGCCAGCAGCCAAACAGGGGGCGCAGCAGATACG. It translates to CASSQTGGAADT. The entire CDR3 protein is CASSQTGGAADTQYF.

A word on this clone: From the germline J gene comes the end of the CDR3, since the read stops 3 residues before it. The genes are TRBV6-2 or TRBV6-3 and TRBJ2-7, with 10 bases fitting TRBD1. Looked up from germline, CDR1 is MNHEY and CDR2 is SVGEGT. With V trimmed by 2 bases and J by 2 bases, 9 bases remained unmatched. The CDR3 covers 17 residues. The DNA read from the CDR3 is TGTGCCAGCAGTTACCTGGGACAGGGGCCAACACCCTACGAG. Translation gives CASSYLGQGPTPYE. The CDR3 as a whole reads CASSYLGQGPTPYEQYF.

The part of the CDR3 DNA that was read is TGTGCCAGCAGTTACAGGGGGCACACTGAA. Its translation: CASSYRGHTE. The entire CDR3 protein is CASSYRGHTEAFF. J is TRBJ1-1 and V is TRBV6-2 or TRBV6-3, with 7 bases identical to TRBD1. Read data end 3 residues before the CDR3 end; the end is taken from the germline J gene. V was clipped by 2 bases and J by 3 bases; unmatched bases: 0. This CDR3 region has 13 residues. Germline CDR1 and CDR2: MNHEY and SVGEGT.

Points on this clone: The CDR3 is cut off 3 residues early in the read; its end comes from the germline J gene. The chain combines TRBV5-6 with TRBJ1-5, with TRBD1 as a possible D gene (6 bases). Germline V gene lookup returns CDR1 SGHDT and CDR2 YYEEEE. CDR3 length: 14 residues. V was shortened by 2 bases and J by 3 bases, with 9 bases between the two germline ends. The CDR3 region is CASSLQGSNQPQHF. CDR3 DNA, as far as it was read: TGTGCCAGCAGCTTACAGGGTTCCAATCAGCCC.

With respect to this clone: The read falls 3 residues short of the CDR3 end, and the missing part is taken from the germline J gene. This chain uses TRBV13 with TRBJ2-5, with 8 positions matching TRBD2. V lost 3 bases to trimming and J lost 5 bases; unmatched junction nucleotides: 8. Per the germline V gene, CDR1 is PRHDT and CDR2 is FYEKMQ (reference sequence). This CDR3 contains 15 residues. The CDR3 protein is CASSLSPGGGETQYF. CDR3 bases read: TGTGCCAGCAGCTTGTCCCCGGGGGGGGGCGAGACC.

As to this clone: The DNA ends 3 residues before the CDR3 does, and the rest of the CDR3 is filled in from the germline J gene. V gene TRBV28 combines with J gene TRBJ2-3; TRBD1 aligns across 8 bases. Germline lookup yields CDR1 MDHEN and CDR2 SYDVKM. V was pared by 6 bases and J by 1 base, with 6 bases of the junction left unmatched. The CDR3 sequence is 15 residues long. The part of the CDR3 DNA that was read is TGTGCCAGCAGCCCAGACAGGGGTGGCACAGATACG. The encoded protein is CASSPDRGGTDT. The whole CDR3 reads CASSPDRGGTDTQYF.

The sequenced part of the CDR3 DNA is TGTGCCAGCAGCTTAGCGGCCACCTCCTACGAG. Residues: CASSLAATSYE. The complete CDR3 protein is CASSLAATSYEQYF. V usage is TRBV7-8 and J usage is TRBJ2-7; D remains unclear. With the read ending 3 residues before the CDR3 end, the germline J gene is used to fill in that end. This CDR3 has 14 residues. V was clipped by 0 bases and J by 0 bases, with 6 bases between them. Per germline, CDR1 SGHVS and CDR2 FQNEAQ.

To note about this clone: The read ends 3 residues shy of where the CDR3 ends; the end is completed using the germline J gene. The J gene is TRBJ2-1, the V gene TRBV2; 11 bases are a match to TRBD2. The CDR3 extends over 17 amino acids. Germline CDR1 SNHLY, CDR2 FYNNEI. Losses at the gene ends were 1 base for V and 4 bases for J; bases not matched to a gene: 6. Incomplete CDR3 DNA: TGTGCCAGCAGTGAAGGGGGACTAGCGGCACCTTACAATGAG. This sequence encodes CASSEGGLAAPYNE. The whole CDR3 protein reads CASSEGGLAAPYNEQFF.

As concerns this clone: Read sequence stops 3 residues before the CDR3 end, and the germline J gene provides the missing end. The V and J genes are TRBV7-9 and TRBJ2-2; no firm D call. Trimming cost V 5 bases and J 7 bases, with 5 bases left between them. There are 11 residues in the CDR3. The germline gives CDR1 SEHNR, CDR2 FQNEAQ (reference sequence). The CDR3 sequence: CASSPSGELFF. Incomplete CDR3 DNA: TGTGCCAGCAGCCCCAGCGGGGAG. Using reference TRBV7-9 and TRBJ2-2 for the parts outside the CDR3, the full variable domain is DTGVSQNPRHKITKRGQNVTFRCDPISEHNRLYWYRQTLGQGPEFLTYFQNEAQLEKSRLLSDRFSAERPKGSFSTLEIQRTEQGDSAMYLCASSPSGELFFGEGSRLTVL.

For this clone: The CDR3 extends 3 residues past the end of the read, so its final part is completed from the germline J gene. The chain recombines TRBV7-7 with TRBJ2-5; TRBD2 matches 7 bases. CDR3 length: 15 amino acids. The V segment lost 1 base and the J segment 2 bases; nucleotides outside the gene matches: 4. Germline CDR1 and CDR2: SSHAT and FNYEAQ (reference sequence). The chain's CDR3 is CASSLGRGGQETQYF. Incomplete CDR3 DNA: TGTGCCAGCAGCTTAGGTCGGGGAGGGCAAGAGACC.

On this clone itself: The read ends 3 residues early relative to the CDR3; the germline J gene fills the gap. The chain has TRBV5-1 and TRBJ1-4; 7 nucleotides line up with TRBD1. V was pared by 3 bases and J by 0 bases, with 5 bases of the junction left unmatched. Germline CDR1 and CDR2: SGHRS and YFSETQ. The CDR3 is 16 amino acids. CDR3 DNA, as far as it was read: TGCGCCAGCAGCTACACAGGGGCCGCAACTAATGAAAAA. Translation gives CASSYTGAATNEK. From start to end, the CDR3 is CASSYTGAATNEKLFF. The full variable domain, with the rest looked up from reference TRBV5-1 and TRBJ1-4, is KAGVTQTPRYLIKTRGQQVTLSCSPISGHRSVSWYQQTPGQGLQFLFEYFSETQRNKGNFPGRFSGRQFSNSRSEMNVSTLELGDSALYLCASSYTGAATNEKLFFGSGTQLSVL.

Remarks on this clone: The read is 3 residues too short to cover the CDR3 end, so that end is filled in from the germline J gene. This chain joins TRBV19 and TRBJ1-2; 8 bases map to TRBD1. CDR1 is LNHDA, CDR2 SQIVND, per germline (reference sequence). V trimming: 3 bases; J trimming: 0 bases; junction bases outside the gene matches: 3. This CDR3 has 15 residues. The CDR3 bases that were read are TGTGCCAGTAGTATTACAGGGGGTTCTAACTATGGC. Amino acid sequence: CASSITGGSNYG. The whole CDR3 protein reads CASSITGGSNYGYTF.

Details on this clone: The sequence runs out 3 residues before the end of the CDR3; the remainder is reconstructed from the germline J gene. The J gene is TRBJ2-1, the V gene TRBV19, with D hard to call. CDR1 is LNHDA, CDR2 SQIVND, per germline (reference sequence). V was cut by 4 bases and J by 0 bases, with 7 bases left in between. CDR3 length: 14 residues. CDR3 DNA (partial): TGTGCCAGTAGTAGAGGCGGCTCCTACAATGAG. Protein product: CASSRGGSYNE. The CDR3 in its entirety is CASSRGGSYNEQFF.